This T cell receptor beta chain derives from a study of shared clonotypes between healthy human individuals. Sequencing used immunoSEQ multiplex PCR; TCRdb keeps in-frame clones, though not all of them. The sample holds 450,000 to 600,000 clones; around 79% are singletons and the top ten take 12%. Per the germline V gene, CDR1 is MDHEN and CDR2 is SYDVKM. The CDR3 runs 13 residues. The V end lost 6 bases, the J end lost 4 bases, and 12 bases lay between the germline ends. A few counts support this clone. The rearrangement uses TRBV28 and TRBJ1-1; a possible D gene is TRBD1 (5 bases). This clonotype originated in a woman aged 40 to 50 in good health. Some clones in this sample may be carry-over from other donors' samples. Sequenced: PBMCs. The CDR3 DNA is TGTGCCAGCAGGCCCCGGGGGAGCACTGAAGCTTTCTTT. Its translation is CASRPRGSTEAFF.